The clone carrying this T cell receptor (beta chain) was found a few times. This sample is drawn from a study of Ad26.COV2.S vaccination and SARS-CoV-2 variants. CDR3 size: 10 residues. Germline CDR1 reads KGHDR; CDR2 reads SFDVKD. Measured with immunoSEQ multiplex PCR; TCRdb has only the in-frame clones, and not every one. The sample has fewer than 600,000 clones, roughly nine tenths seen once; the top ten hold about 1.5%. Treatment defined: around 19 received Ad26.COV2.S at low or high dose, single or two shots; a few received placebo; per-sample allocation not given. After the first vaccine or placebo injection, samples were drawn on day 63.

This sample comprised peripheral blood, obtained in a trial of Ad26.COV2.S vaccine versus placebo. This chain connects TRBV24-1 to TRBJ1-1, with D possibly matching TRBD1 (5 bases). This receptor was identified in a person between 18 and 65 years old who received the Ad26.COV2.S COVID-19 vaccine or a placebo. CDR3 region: CPIRATEAFF. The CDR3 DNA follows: TGTCCCATCAGGGCCACTGAAGCTTTCTTT.